This entry features one T cell receptor (beta chain) sequence. Its specificity is not known. This specimen comes from a study of T cell responses to AZD1222 COVID-19 vaccine. The CDR3 sequence is 14 residues long. The ends lost 7 bases at V and 7 bases at J; junction bases unmatched: 8. Germline lookup yields CDR1 SQVTM and CDR2 ANQGSEA. The study, taken as a whole, reports: Repertoire samples came only from after the peak T cell response.

The data were produced by immunoSEQ multiplex PCR, yet TCRdb's version contains in-frame clones alone and is incomplete. The repertoire has hundreds of thousands of clones, about 94% of them found once; the top ten carry 0.55%. The V and J genes are TRBV29-1 and TRBJ2-2; TRBD1 matches 11 bases. This sequence was found in an adult who received the AZD1222 COVID-19 vaccine. Sequencing used peripheral blood, obtained 28 days after the second AZD1222 dose. DNA for the CDR3: TGCAGCGGGACAGGGGGCGCAGAGAGCGGGGAGCTGTTTTTT. Protein: CSGTGGAESGELFF.